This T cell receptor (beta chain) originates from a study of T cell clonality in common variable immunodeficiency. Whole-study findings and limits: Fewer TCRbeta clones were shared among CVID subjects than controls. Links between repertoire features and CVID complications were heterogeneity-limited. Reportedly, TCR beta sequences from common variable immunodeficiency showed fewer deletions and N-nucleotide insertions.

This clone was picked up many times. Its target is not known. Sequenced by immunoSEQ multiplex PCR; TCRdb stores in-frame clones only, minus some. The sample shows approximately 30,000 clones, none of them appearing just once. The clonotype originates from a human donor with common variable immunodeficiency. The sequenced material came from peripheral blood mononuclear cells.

The DNA read from the CDR3 is TGCGCCAGCAGCTGGGACAACAATCAGCCC. Encoded protein: CASSWDNNQP. The full-length CDR3 reads as CASSWDNNQPQHF. The chain couples TRBV5-1 to TRBJ1-5, with D perhaps matching TRBD1 (6 bases). The read finishes 3 residues shy of the CDR3 end, and the germline J gene is used to complete it. V gave up 3 bases and J gave up 3 bases, with 7 bases separating them. The CDR3 consists of 13 residues. CDR1 and CDR2 from the germline V gene are SGHRS and YFSETQ.